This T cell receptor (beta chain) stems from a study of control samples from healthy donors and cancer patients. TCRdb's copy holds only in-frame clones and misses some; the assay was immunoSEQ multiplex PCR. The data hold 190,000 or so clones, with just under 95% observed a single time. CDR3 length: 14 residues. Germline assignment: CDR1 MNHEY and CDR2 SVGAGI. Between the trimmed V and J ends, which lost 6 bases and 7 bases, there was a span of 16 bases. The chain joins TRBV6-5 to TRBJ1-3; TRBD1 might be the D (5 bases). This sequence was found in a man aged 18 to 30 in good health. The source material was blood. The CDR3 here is CASRRGVQGNTIYF. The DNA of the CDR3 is TGTGCCAGCAGACGAGGGGTTCAAGGGAACACCATATATTTT.